A single sample is the source of the 19 T cell receptor beta chains below, sequenced in a study of blood T cell repertoires in COVID-19. Clones were sequenced by immunoSEQ multiplex PCR, and TCRdb holds only the in-frame ones, with some missing. This sample has 200,000 to 250,000 clones, with 80% to 90% found just once. Input material: PBMCs or T cells enriched from blood (not recorded which). The receptors were sampled from a man aged 45-65 years who had been exposed to COVID-19.

This chain uses TRBV5-1 with TRBJ2-2; D unresolved. The germline V gene encodes CDR1 SGHRS and CDR2 YFSETQ. This CDR3 has 14 residues. V lost 4 bases and J lost 5, with 12 bases in between. The chain's CDR3 is CASSQFVETGELFF. The CDR3 DNA sequence: TGCGCCAGCAGCCAGTTCGTGGAGACCGGGGAGCTGTTTTTT.

The chain is built from TRBV5-4 and TRBJ2-7; a weak D match, TRBD2 (6 bases). V lost 3 bases and J lost 3, with 13 bases in between. Per germline, CDR1 SGHNT and CDR2 YYREEE (reference sequence). CDR3 length: 14 residues. The DNA of the CDR3 is TGTGCCAGCAGCTCGCAGGGCGGGGACTACGAGCAGTACTTC. This translates into CASSSQGGDYEQYF.

In nucleotides, the CDR3 is TGTGCCAGCAGTTACCGGCGACTAGCGGGGGCAGATACGCAGTATTTT. Amino acid sequence: CASSYRRLAGADTQYF. The chain uses TRBV6-5 and TRBJ2-3; 12 nucleotides agree with TRBD2. With V trimmed by 2 bases and J by 4 bases, 4 bases remained unmatched. Germline V gene data show CDR1 as MNHEY and CDR2 as SVGAGI. CDR3 size: 16 residues.

CDR3 nucleotides: TGTGCCAGCAGCTTAGGTAACAGGGGGCCAACTAATGAAAAACTGTTTTTT. Protein product: CASSLGNRGPTNEKLFF. This sequence joins TRBV11-3 and TRBJ1-4; 9 bases map to TRBD1. This CDR3 region has 17 residues. Per germline, CDR1 SGHNT and CDR2 YENEEA. Unmatched junction bases numbered 3, after V lost 1 base and J lost 0 bases.

The rearrangement links TRBV9 to TRBJ2-7; 11 positions agree with TRBD1. This CDR3 has 15 amino acids. Per germline, CDR1 SGDLS and CDR2 YYNGEE. After removal of 1 base from V and 6 bases from J, the junction contained 6 bases not matched to a gene. DNA for the CDR3: TGTGCCAGCAGCGTATCCGGACAGGGGGCAACCGAGCAGTACTTC. Translation gives CASSVSGQGATEQYF. The whole variable domain, remainder taken from reference TRBV9 and TRBJ2-7, is DSGVTQTPKHLITATGQRVTLRCSPRSGDLSVYWYQQSLDQGLQFLIQYYNGEERAKGNILERFSAQQFPDLHSELNLSSLELGDSALYFCASSVSGQGATEQYFGPGTRLTVT.

V and J are TRBV6-5 and TRBJ1-2; tentative D call: TRBD1 (6 bases). From germline, CDR1 is MNHEY and CDR2 SVGAGI. The CDR3 is 15 residues long. V dropped 6 bases and J dropped 2 bases, with 16 bases sitting between them. The CDR3: CASRERPGENYGYTF. CDR3 nucleotide sequence: TGTGCCAGCAGGGAGAGACCAGGGGAGAACTATGGCTACACCTTC.

The CDR3 loop reads CATSDIGSGANVLTF. The CDR3 DNA reads as TGTGCCACCAGTGACATTGGCAGTGGGGCCAACGTCCTGACTTTC. The chain combines TRBV24-1 with TRBJ2-6; D remains ambiguous. Trimming removed 4 bases at V and 3 bases at J, with 9 bases between. CDR1 is KGHDR and CDR2 is SFDVKD in the germline V gene. The CDR3 has 15 residues.

The chain employs TRBV7-3 and TRBJ1-2; 7 bases line up with TRBD1. CDR3 length: 13 residues. The junction had 10 bases not matched to a gene; V was cut back by 3 bases and J by 12 bases. Germline assignment: CDR1 SGHTA and CDR2 FQGTGA. The CDR3 reads CASSFRQGREHTF. The CDR3 DNA sequence: TGTGCCAGCAGCTTCCGACAGGGCCGGGAACACACCTTC.

The chain combines TRBV7-9 with TRBJ2-7; TRBD1 matches 11 bases. The J segment lost 2 bases and the V segment lost 4 bases, leaving 7 bases of the junction unmatched. The CDR3 loop spans 16 amino acids. The germline V gene encodes CDR1 SEHNR and CDR2 FQNEAQ (reference sequence). Written as DNA, the CDR3 is TGTGCCAGCAGCTCCTCCCCGGGACAGGGGGCCTACGAGCAGTACTTC. This encodes CASSSSPGQGAYEQYF. Complete variable domain (other parts from reference TRBV7-9 and TRBJ2-7): DTGVSQNPRHKITKRGQNVTFRCDPISEHNRLYWYRQTLGQGPEFLTYFQNEAQLEKSRLLSDRFSAERPKGSFSTLEIQRTEQGDSAMYLCASSSSPGQGAYEQYFGPGTRLTVT.

V is TRBV5-4 and J is TRBJ2-1; TRBD1 matches at 11 bases. The germline V gene has CDR1 SGHNT and CDR2 YYREEE (reference sequence). CDR3 length equals 15 residues. V was clipped by 4 bases and J by 4 bases; unmatched bases: 4. CDR3 sequence (DNA): TGTGCCAGCAGCATAGGACAGGGGGCGTACAATGAGCAGTTCTTC. Translated, it gives CASSIGQGAYNEQFF. The full variable domain, completed using reference TRBV5-4 and TRBJ2-1, is ETGVTQSPTHLIKTRGQQVTLRCSSQSGHNTVSWYQQALGQGPQFIFQYYREEENGRGNFPPRFSGLQFPNYSSELNVNALELDDSALYLCASSIGQGAYNEQFFGPGTRLTVL.

The chain uses TRBV4-1 and TRBJ2-1; 12 bases line up with TRBD2. Germline V gene lookup returns CDR1 MGHRA and CDR2 YSYEKL. The CDR3 loop spans 17 amino acids. Germline trimming cut 1 base from V and 8 bases from J; bases unmatched to any gene: 9. DNA for the CDR3: TGCGCCAGCAGCCAAGGCGGTGTGACTAGCGGGAGCTATGAGCAGTTCTTC. It translates to CASSQGGVTSGSYEQFF.

V gene TRBV24-1 combines with J gene TRBJ1-2, with 8 positions matching TRBD1. This CDR3 contains 16 residues. The germline V gene has CDR1 KGHDR and CDR2 SFDVKD. V lost 4 bases, J lost 4 bases, and 10 bases stayed unmatched. CDR3 coding DNA: TGTGCCACCAGTGAGCCGGGACAGGTCCCGATCTATGGCTACACCTTC. Its translation is CATSEPGQVPIYGYTF.

The chain carries TRBV19 and TRBJ2-4; 10 bases are shared with TRBD1. This CDR3 has 19 residues. J lost 1 base, V lost 6 bases, and 15 bases had no gene match. In germline, CDR1 is LNHDA, CDR2 SQIVND (reference sequence). The CDR3 protein is CASSPIRDRGIKAKNIQYF. In DNA form, the CDR3 reads TGTGCCAGTAGCCCTATACGGGACAGGGGAATAAAGGCCAAAAACATTCAGTACTTC. The whole variable domain, remainder taken from reference TRBV19 and TRBJ2-4, is DGGITQSPKYLFRKEGQNVTLSCEQNLNHDAMYWYRQDPGQGLRLIYYSQIVNDFQKGDIAEGYSVSREKKESFPLTVTSAQKNPTAFYLCASSPIRDRGIKAKNIQYFGAGTRLSVL.

This rearrangement joins TRBV18 to TRBJ1-2, with a weak D call TRBD1 (5 bases). V lost 2 bases, J lost 6 bases, and 7 bases lay in between. This CDR3 has 12 residues. Germline V gene data show CDR1 as KGHSH and CDR2 as LQKENI. The CDR3 loop is CASSPGTDGYTF. The DNA for the CDR3 is TGTGCCAGCTCACCAGGGACTGATGGCTACACCTTC.

This clone was seen only a few times. The chain joins TRBV27 to TRBJ2-3, with TRBD2 matching 11 bases. CDR1 and CDR2 (germline): MNHEY, SMNVEV (reference sequence). This CDR3 region has 17 residues. V trimming: 5 bases; J trimming: 3 bases; junction bases outside the gene matches: 10. The CDR3 nucleotides read TGTGCCAGCAGTCCAACTAGCGGGGGATCTTATACAGATACGCAGTATTTT. This gives the protein CASSPTSGGSYTDTQYF.

J is TRBJ1-1 and V is TRBV24-1, with 8 bases fitting TRBD1. The V segment lost 7 bases and the J segment 5 bases; nucleotides outside the gene matches: 5. This CDR3 contains 13 residues. From germline, CDR1 is KGHDR and CDR2 SFDVKD. CDR3 DNA sequence: TGTGCCACCAGCAGACAGGGGACGACTGAAGCTTTCTTT. This gives the protein CATSRQGTTEAFF.

This chain uses TRBV11-2 with TRBJ1-5, with 8 positions matching TRBD1. This CDR3 has 16 residues. The V gene end was trimmed by 5 bases and the J gene end by 7 bases; junction bases not matched to a gene: 13. The germline CDR1 and CDR2 sequences are SGHAT and FQNNGV. In nucleotides, the CDR3 is TGTGCCAGCAGCCCCTCCGGACAGGGAGGAAGGCAGCCCCAGCATTTT. It specifies CASSPSGQGGRQPQHF.

This rearrangement joins TRBV30 to TRBJ1-5; 8 nucleotides agree with TRBD1. V shed 6 bases, J shed 5 bases, and the junction held 12 bases outside the gene matches. The CDR3 is 15 residues long. Per the germline V gene, CDR1 is GTSNPN and CDR2 is SVGIG (reference sequence). The CDR3 region has the DNA TGTGCCTGCCGAAAACCGGGACAGGCCTATCAGCCCCAGCATTTT. It encodes CACRKPGQAYQPQHF.

V is TRBV7-3 and J is TRBJ1-6, with a tentative D call TRBD1 (5 bases). V lost 1 base and J lost 9, with 13 bases in between. Germline CDR1 and CDR2: SGHTA and FQGTGA. The length of the CDR3 is 15 residues. CDR3 loop: CASSLRAGNGSPLHF. The CDR3 region has the DNA TGTGCCAGCAGCTTAAGGGCAGGGAACGGTTCACCCCTCCACTTT.